A single sample gave rise to the 27 T cell receptor beta chains below, sequenced in a study of OX40 agonist ivuxolimab in advanced cancers. The protocol was immunoSEQ multiplex PCR, while the TCRdb copy is restricted to in-frame clones and leaves out a portion. In the table there are 100,000 or so clones, 75% to 95% of which are singletons. The sample in question was CD4+ or CD8+ T cells sorted from blood, obtained in a trial of the OX40 agonist ivuxolimab. The receptors were sampled from an adult with an advanced solid tumor such as melanoma, head and neck, liver or kidney cancer.

The J gene is TRBJ2-5, the V gene TRBV5-1, with TRBD1 as a possible D gene (6 bases). The V and J ends lost 5 bases and 2 bases respectively, with 16 bases between them. The CDR3 consists of 15 residues. Germline values: CDR1 SGHRS, CDR2 YFSETQ. The CDR3 DNA follows: TGCGCCAGCAGTCTAGGGGCAGGGGTTCAAGAGACCCAGTACTTC. It encodes CASSLGAGVQETQYF.

The chain is built from TRBV5-6 and TRBJ2-3, with 8 bases fitting TRBD2. The CDR3 totals 14 residues. The ends lost 0 bases at V and 5 bases at J; junction bases unmatched: 2. The germline gives CDR1 SGHDT, CDR2 YYEEEE. The DNA of the CDR3 is TGTGCCAGCAGCTTGGGTCTAGCGGGAGATACGCAGTATTTT. Its protein product is CASSLGLAGDTQYF.

The rearrangement joins TRBV9 to TRBJ2-3, with TRBD2 identical over 8 bases. The CDR3 extends over 15 amino acids. The V gene's germline CDR1 is SGDLS and CDR2 YYNGEE. The junction had 4 bases not matched to a gene; V was cut back by 0 bases and J by 4 bases. CDR3 residues: CASSVGPGGSDTQYF. Here the CDR3 DNA reads TGTGCCAGCAGCGTAGGCCCGGGAGGGTCAGATACGCAGTATTTT. Using reference TRBV9 and TRBJ2-3 for the parts outside the CDR3, the full variable domain is DSGVTQTPKHLITATGQRVTLRCSPRSGDLSVYWYQQSLDQGLQFLIQYYNGEERAKGNILERFSAQQFPDLHSELNLSSLELGDSALYFCASSVGPGGSDTQYFGPGTRLTVL.

The rearrangement joins TRBV14 to TRBJ2-7; no clear D gene. The CDR3 has 14 residues. CDR1 SGHDN and CDR2 FVKESK come from the germline V gene. Trimming stripped 2 bases from V and 2 bases from J, with 10 bases between. The CDR3 protein is CASSQTRAPYEQYF. The CDR3 bases are TGTGCCAGCAGCCAAACCCGGGCCCCCTACGAGCAGTACTTC.

The genes are TRBV28 and TRBJ1-4, with 8 bases aligning to TRBD1. The CDR3 covers 14 residues. The J segment lost 3 bases and the V segment lost 4 bases, leaving 1 base of the junction unmatched. CDR1 is MDHEN and CDR2 is SYDVKM in the germline V gene. The CDR3 loop reads CASSSDRANEKLFF. In nucleotides, the CDR3 is TGTGCCAGCAGTTCGGACAGGGCTAATGAAAAACTGTTTTTT.

The chain joins TRBV30 to TRBJ2-5; 7 nucleotides agree with TRBD1. The V and J ends lost 0 bases and 4 bases, in that order; junction bases with no gene match: 5. CDR3 size: 14 residues. From germline, CDR1 is GTSNPN and CDR2 SVGIG (reference sequence). Here the CDR3 DNA reads TGTGCCTGGAGTGTACCAGGGGGAGTAGAGACCCAGTACTTC. It is translated as CAWSVPGGVETQYF.

The chain combines TRBV5-4 with TRBJ2-6; D unresolved. The V gene lost 0 bases and the J gene lost 0 bases, with 7 bases spanning the gap. This CDR3 has 16 amino acids. Germline CDR1 and CDR2: SGHNT and YYREEE (reference sequence). CDR3 sequence: CASSLGRRSGANVLTF. The CDR3 nucleotides are TGTGCCAGCAGCTTGGGCCGGCGCTCTGGGGCCAACGTCCTGACTTTC.

The V call is TRBV19, the J call TRBJ2-2; D may match TRBD1 or TRBD2 (5 bases each). The germline V gene encodes CDR1 LNHDA and CDR2 SQIVND (reference sequence). The CDR3 has 15 residues. The germline V and J ends were trimmed by 6 bases and 5 bases, with 16 bases remaining between them. The CDR3 DNA follows: TGTGCCAGTAGACCGCCGGGACGGCGGACCGGGGAGCTGTTTTTT. This sequence encodes CASRPPGRRTGELFF.

This clone appeared once. The chain uses TRBV7-8 and TRBJ2-2; D gene ambiguous. Germline V gives CDR1 SGHVS, CDR2 FQNEAQ. CDR3 length: 15 residues. V lost 2 bases to trimming and J lost 5 bases, with 12 bases between them. The CDR3 DNA sequence: TGTGCCAGCAGCTTACTCCGTACCATAACCGGGGAGCTGTTTTTT. Protein: CASSLLRTITGELFF. Filled out from reference TRBV7-8 and TRBJ2-2, the complete variable domain reads GAGVSQSPRYKVAKRGQDVALRCDPISGHVSLFWYQQALGQGPEFLTYFQNEAQLDKSGLPSDRFFAERPEGSVSTLKIQRTQQEDSAVYLCASSLLRTITGELFFGEGSRLTVL.

This clone rates as medium-sized. The chain links TRBV4-2 to TRBJ2-1; D unclear. The CDR3 loop spans 13 amino acids. V lost 4 bases and J 8 bases, leaving 12 bases between the germline ends. Germline assignment: CDR1 LGHNA and CDR2 YNFKEQ. The CDR3: CASSPRQGDEQFF. The DNA for the CDR3 is TGTGCCAGCAGCCCTAGACAAGGCGATGAGCAGTTCTTC.

The chain combines TRBV5-1 with TRBJ2-5; possibly TRBD1 or TRBD2 for D (5 bases each). V was pared by 4 bases and J by 4 bases, with 26 bases between. The CDR3 totals 18 residues. Germline V CDR1 and CDR2: SGHRS, YFSETQ. DNA of the CDR3: TGCGCCAGCAGCCCCGGGGTGGGGCGGGCCCGGGCGGGAGAGACCCAGTACTTC. Translated, it gives CASSPGVGRARAGETQYF.

The V gene is TRBV7-9, the J gene TRBJ2-3; 10 nucleotides match TRBD2. Trimming took 4 bases from V and 4 from J; bases not matched to a gene: 17. The germline CDR1 and CDR2 sequences are SEHNR and FQNEAQ (reference sequence). The CDR3 spans 19 residues. CDR3 in amino acids: CASSSIARLAGDLPDTQYF. The DNA of the CDR3 is TGTGCCAGCAGCTCAATCGCCCGCCTAGCGGGAGATTTGCCAGATACGCAGTATTTT.

This chain links TRBV6-5 with TRBJ1-5, with 8 bases that match TRBD1. Germline values: CDR1 MNHEY, CDR2 SVGAGI. Losses at the gene ends were 5 bases for V and 1 base for J; bases not matched to a gene: 4. The CDR3 runs to 15 residues. CDR3 loop: CASSQQGVSNQPQHF. The CDR3 DNA reads as TGTGCCAGCAGTCAACAGGGGGTGAGCAATCAGCCCCAGCATTTT.

V usage is TRBV28 and J usage is TRBJ1-2; D gene uncertain. Trimming stripped 2 bases from V and 5 bases from J, with 27 bases between. This CDR3 is 19 amino acids long. The germline V gene encodes CDR1 MDHEN and CDR2 SYDVKM. CDR3 residues: CASSLGRLGSSMEWYGYTF. For the CDR3, the DNA is TGTGCCAGCAGTTTAGGACGCCTGGGGAGCAGTATGGAATGGTATGGCTACACCTTC.

V and J are TRBV21-1 and TRBJ1-1. TRBV21-1 is marked as a pseudogene. The CDR3 runs to 13 residues. CDR3 coding DNA: TGTGCCAGCAATAATAGGGAGGGACCTGAAGCTTTCTTT. Its protein is CASNNREGPEAFF.

V gene TRBV28 combines with J gene TRBJ2-7; maybe TRBD1 (5 bases). The germline V gene encodes CDR1 MDHEN and CDR2 SYDVKM. The CDR3 is made up of 12 amino acids. The CDR3 sequence: CATRRQHYEQYF. The CDR3 DNA follows: TGTGCGACACGGCGACAGCACTACGAGCAGTACTTC.

The chain uses TRBV28 and TRBJ2-7, with 12 bases that match TRBD1. Germline CDR1 reads MDHEN; CDR2 reads SYDVKM. The trim removed 2 bases at V and 1 base at J, leaving 6 bases unmatched. This CDR3 region has 17 residues. The CDR3 DNA follows: TGTGCCAGCAGTTTACAGGGACAGGGGGCAGGGTCCTACGAGCAGTACTTC. Its translation is CASSLQGQGAGSYEQYF.

The chain links TRBV5-1 to TRBJ1-5; D call uncertain. This CDR3 region has 14 residues. With 4 bases removed from V and 7 bases from J, the gap between germline ends came to 15 bases. Germline assignment: CDR1 SGHRS and CDR2 YFSETQ. The CDR3 region is CASSRRAGGQPQHF. For the CDR3, the DNA is TGCGCCAGCAGCCGGAGGGCAGGCGGACAGCCCCAGCATTTT. The full variable domain, with the rest looked up from reference TRBV5-1 and TRBJ1-5, is KAGVTQTPRYLIKTRGQQVTLSCSPISGHRSVSWYQQTPGQGLQFLFEYFSETQRNKGNFPGRFSGRQFSNSRSEMNVSTLELGDSALYLCASSRRAGGQPQHFGDGTRLSIL.

The chain joins TRBV9 to TRBJ2-6; D unclear. Germline lookup yields CDR1 SGDLS and CDR2 YYNGEE. The V gene lost 1 base and the J gene lost 0 bases, with 2 bases spanning the gap. The CDR3 is made up of 14 amino acids. The CDR3 DNA is TGTGCCAGCAGCGTACTCTCTGGGGCCAACGTCCTGACTTTC. Its protein product is CASSVLSGANVLTF.

The chain uses TRBV7-2 and TRBJ2-1; perhaps TRBD2 as D (6 bases). V gave up 7 bases and J gave up 8 bases, with 24 bases separating them. The CDR3 extends over 16 amino acids. Per germline, CDR1 SGHTA and CDR2 FQGNSA. CDR3 region: CASTKLGLAIVDEQFF. Here the CDR3 DNA reads TGTGCCAGCACCAAACTTGGGCTAGCGATCGTGGATGAGCAGTTCTTC.

V and J are TRBV18 and TRBJ2-2, with D uncertain. V dropped 4 bases and J dropped 0 bases, with 9 bases sitting between them. CDR1 is KGHSH, CDR2 LQKENI, per germline. The CDR3 totals 15 residues. The CDR3 loop reads CASSHSIANTGELFF. The CDR3 coding sequence is TGTGCCAGCTCACACAGCATCGCGAACACCGGGGAGCTGTTTTTT.

The J gene is TRBJ2-5, the V gene TRBV5-1; a weak D match, TRBD1 (6 bases). CDR1 is SGHRS and CDR2 is YFSETQ in the germline V gene. The CDR3 consists of 14 residues. V dropped 3 bases and J dropped 0 bases, with 9 bases sitting between them. CDR3 in DNA: TGCGCCAGCAGCTCGGGACAATACCAAGAGACCCAGTACTTC. This gives the protein CASSSGQYQETQYF. Full variable domain (rest looked up from reference TRBV5-1 and TRBJ2-5): KAGVTQTPRYLIKTRGQQVTLSCSPISGHRSVSWYQQTPGQGLQFLFEYFSETQRNKGNFPGRFSGRQFSNSRSEMNVSTLELGDSALYLCASSSGQYQETQYFGPGTRLLVL.

Written as DNA, the CDR3 is TGTGCCAGCAGCTTGGGCAGGTCTTGGTCCGAGCAGTACTTC. Translating gives CASSLGRSWSEQYF. The chain has TRBV5-6 and TRBJ2-7; D not certain. The germline CDR1 and CDR2 sequences are SGHDT and YYEEEE. CDR3 length: 14 residues. V lost 0 bases and J lost 6, with 13 bases in between.

This rearrangement joins TRBV5-1 to TRBJ1-4; 9 positions match TRBD1. Trimming cost V 4 bases and J 3 bases; bases outside gene matches: 4. This CDR3 spans 15 amino acids. CDR1 and CDR2 (germline): SGHRS, YFSETQ. For the CDR3, the DNA is TGCGCCAGCAGCGAACAGGGGGCGGCTAATGAAAAACTGTTTTTT. This encodes CASSEQGAANEKLFF.

This clone was seen a few times. V and J are TRBV9 and TRBJ1-2; 7 nucleotides line up with TRBD1. This CDR3 has 17 amino acids. From germline, CDR1 is SGDLS and CDR2 YYNGEE. The J segment lost 5 bases and the V segment lost 1 base, leaving 14 bases of the junction unmatched. CDR3 bases: TGTGCCAGCAGCGTATTGGACAGGACGCCTTTACCTTATGGCTACACCTTC. As protein: CASSVLDRTPLPYGYTF.

V gene TRBV14 combines with J gene TRBJ1-2; 7 nucleotides match TRBD1. Germline loops: CDR1 SGHDN, CDR2 FVKESK. The V and J ends lost 4 bases and 4 bases, in that order; junction bases with no gene match: 3. The CDR3 is made up of 13 amino acids. The CDR3 loop reads CASSRYRGYGYTF. The CDR3 nucleotides are TGTGCCAGCAGCCGTTACAGGGGCTATGGCTACACCTTC. The full variable domain, rest sourced from reference TRBV14 and TRBJ1-2, is EAGVTQFPSHSVIEKGQTVTLRCDPISGHDNLYWYRRVMGKEIKFLLHFVKESKQDESGMPNNRFLAERTGGTYSTLKVQPAELEDSGVYFCASSRYRGYGYTFGSGTRLTVV.

A few counts support this clone. The CDR3 loop is CASSQSRVAREQYF. The CDR3, as DNA: TGCGCCAGCAGTCAATCGAGGGTAGCCCGCGAGCAGTACTTC. J is TRBJ2-7 and V is TRBV23-1, with D possibly being TRBD2 (5 bases). TRBV23-1 is assigned to the ORF class and has an uncertain function. Trimming cost V 0 bases and J 6 bases, with 12 bases left between them. This CDR3 has 14 amino acids.